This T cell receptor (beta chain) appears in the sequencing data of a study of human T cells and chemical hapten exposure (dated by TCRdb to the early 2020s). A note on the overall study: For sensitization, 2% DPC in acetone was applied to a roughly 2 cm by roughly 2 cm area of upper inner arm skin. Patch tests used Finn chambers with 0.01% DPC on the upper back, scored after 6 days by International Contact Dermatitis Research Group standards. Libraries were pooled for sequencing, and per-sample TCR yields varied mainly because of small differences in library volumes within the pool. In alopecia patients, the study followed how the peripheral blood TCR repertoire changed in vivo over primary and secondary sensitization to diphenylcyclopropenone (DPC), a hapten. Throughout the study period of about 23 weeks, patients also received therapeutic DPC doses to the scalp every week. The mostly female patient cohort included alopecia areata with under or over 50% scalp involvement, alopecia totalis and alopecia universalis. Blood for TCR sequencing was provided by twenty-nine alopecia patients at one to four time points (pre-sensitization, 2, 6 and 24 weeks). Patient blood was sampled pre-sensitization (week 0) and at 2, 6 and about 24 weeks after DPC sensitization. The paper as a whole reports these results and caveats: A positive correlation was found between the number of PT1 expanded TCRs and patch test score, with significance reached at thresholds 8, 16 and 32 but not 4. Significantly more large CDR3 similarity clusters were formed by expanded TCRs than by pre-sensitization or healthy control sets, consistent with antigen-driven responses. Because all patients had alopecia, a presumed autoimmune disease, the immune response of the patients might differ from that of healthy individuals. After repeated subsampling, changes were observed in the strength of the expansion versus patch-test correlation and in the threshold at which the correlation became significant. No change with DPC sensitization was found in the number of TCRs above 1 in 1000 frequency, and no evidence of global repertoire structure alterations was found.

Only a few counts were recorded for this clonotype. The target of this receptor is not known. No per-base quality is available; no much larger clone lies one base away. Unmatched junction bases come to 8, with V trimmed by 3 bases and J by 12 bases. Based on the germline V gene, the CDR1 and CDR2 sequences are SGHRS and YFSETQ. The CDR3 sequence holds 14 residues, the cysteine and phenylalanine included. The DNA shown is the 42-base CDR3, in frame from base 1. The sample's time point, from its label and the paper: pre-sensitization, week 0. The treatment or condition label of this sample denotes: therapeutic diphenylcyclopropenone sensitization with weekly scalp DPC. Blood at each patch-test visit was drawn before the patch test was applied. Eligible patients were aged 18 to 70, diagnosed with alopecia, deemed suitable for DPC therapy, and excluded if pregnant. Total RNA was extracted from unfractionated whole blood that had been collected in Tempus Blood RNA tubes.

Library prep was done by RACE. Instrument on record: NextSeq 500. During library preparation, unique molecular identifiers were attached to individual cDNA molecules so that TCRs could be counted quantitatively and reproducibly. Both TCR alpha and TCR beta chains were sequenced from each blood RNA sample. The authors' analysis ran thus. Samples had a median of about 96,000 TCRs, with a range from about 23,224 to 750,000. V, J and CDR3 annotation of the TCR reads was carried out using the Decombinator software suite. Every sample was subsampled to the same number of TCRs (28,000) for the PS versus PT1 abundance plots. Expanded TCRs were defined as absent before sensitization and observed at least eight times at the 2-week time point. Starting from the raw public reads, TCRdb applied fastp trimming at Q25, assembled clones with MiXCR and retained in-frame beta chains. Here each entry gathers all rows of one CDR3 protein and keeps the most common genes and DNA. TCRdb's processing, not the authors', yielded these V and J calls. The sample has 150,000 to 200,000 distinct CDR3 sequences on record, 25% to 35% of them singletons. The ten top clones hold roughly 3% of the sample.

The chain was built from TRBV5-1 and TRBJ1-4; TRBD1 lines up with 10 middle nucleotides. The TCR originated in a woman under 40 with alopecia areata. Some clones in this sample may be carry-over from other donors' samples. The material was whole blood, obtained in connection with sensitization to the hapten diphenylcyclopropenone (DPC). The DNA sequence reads TGCGCCAGCAGCTCGTCCCGGGACAGGGGTGAACTGTTTTTT. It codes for CASSSSRDRGELFF. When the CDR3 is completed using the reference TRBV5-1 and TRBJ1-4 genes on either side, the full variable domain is KAGVTQTPRYLIKTRGQQVTLSCSPISGHRSVSWYQQTPGQGLQFLFEYFSETQRNKGNFPGRFSGRQFSNSRSEMNVSTLELGDSALYLCASSSSRDRGELFFGSGTQLSVL.